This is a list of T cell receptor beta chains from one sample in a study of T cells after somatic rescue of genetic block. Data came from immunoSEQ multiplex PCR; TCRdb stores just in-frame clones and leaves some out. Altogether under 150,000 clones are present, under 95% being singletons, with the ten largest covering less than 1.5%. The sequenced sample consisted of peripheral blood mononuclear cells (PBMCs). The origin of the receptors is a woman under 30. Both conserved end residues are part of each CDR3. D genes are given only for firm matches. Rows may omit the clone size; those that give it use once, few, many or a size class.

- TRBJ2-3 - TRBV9 TGTGCCAGCAGCCCTCGGGCTAGTCGGAGCACAGATACGCAGTATTTT CASSPRASRSTDTQYF
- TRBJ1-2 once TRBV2 TGTGCCAGCAGTGATCGGGGGCACGGTGGCTACACCTTC CASSDRGHGGYTF
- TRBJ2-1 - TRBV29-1 TGCAGCGTTGATGGGTGGAATGAGCAGTTCTTC CSVDGWNEQFF
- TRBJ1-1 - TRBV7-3 TGTGCCAGCAGCCCCCAGGGTAATACTGAAGCTTTCTTT CASSPQGNTEAFF
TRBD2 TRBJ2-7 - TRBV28 TGTGCCAGCAGTTTACAAAAAACAACCCCCTCGACTGCCCGTCGGGGGGTTTACGAGCAGTACTTC CASSLQKTTPSTARRGVYEQYF
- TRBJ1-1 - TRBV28 TGTGCCAGCCGAGTTTCTACAGGACGTGGGAACACTGAAGCTTTCTTT CASRVSTGRGNTEAFF
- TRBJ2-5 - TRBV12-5 TGTGCTAGTGGTTTGGTACCGGGGGGCGGGAAGACCCAGTACTTC CASGLVPGGGKTQYF
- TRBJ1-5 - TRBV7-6 TGTGCCAGCAGCAGTAGCCCGGGAGGCCAGCCCCAGCATTTT CASSSSPGGQPQHF
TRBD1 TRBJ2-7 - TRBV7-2 TGTGCCAGCAGCTTAGAGCTGGGACAGGGGACCTACGAGCAGTACTTC CASSLELGQGTYEQYF
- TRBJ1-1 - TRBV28 TGTGCCAGCATGGTTAGGGTGAACACTGAAGCTTTCTTT CASMVRVNTEAFF
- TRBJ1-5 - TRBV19 TGTGCCAGTAGTATATGGGAGGATCAGCCCCAGCATTTT CASSIWEDQPQHF
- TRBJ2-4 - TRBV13 TGTGCCAGCAGCTTACCGGGGGCTTCCAAAAACATTCAGTACTTC CASSLPGASKNIQYF
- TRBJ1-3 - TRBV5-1 TGCGCCAGCAGCTTGGATGGGGGCGCGGGTGGAAACACCATATATTTT CASSLDGGAGGNTIYF
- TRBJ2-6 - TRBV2 TGTGCCAGCAGTGAAGGGAGGGGTGGGGCCAACGTCCTGACTTTC CASSEGRGGANVLTF
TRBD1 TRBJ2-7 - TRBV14 TGTGCCAGCAGCCAAAGTCTTGGACAGGGCACCTACGAGCAGTACTTC CASSQSLGQGTYEQYF
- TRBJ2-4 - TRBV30 TGTGCCTGGACCGTCGGTTGGGGGACCCAAAAGGAAAAAAACATTCAGTACTTC CAWTVGWGTQKEKNIQYF
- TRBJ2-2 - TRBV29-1 TGCAGCGTTGCTAAGGGGGGGAGCACCGGGGAGCTGTTTTTT CSVAKGGSTGELFF
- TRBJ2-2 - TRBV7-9 TGTGCCAGCAGCAAGCGTCACGGCGGGGACACCGGGGAGCTGTTTTTT CASSKRHGGDTGELFF
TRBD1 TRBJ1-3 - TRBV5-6 TGTGCCAGCAGCTCCGGCACAGGGGGCTCGGGAAACACCATATATTTT CASSSGTGGSGNTIYF
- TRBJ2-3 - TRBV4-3 TGCGCCAGCAGCCAAGATCTAGAATCGACAGATACGCAGTATTTT CASSQDLESTDTQYF
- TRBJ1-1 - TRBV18 TGTGCCAGCTTACTTCTGGGGAACACTGAAGCTTTCTTT CASLLLGNTEAFF
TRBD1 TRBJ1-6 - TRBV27 TGTGCCAGCACCGCTAGGGACAGGGTAGATTCACCCCTCCACTTT CASTARDRVDSPLHF
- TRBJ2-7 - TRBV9 TGTGCCAGCAGCGTAGAAGAGGGTCCGACCTACGAGCAGTACTTC CASSVEEGPTYEQYF
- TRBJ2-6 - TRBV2 TGTGCCAGCGGGGACGGGAGCACTGGGGCCAACGTCCTGACTTTC CASGDGSTGANVLTF
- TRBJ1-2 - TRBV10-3 TGTGCCATCAGTGAATTAGCGGTGCCACTTAACTATGGCTACACCTTC CAISELAVPLNYGYTF
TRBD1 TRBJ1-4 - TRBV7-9 TGTGCCAGCAGCGCGCGACAGGGGAGGATGAGTGAAAAACTGTTTTTT CASSARQGRMSEKLFF
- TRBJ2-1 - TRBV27 TGTGCCAGCAGTCCCGGACAGTATAACAATGAGCAGTTCTTC CASSPGQYNNEQFF
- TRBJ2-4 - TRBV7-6 TGTGCCAGCAGCCCTGCGGGCTCAGGGCTTAAAAACATTCAGTACTTC CASSPAGSGLKNIQYF
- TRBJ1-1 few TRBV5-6 TGTGCCAGCAGCTCCCTTGGGACGGGTGAATCGGCTGAAGCTTTCTTT CASSSLGTGESAEAFF
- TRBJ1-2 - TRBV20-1 TGCACCCAGAGGGGGGCCTATGGCTACACCTTC CTQRGAYGYTF
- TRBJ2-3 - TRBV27 TGTGCCAGCAGTTTAGACGGAGGGGGAGGCACAGATACGCAGTATTTT CASSLDGGGGTDTQYF
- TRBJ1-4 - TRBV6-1 TGTGCCAGCAGTGAACCAGGGGACTTTGAAAAACTGTTTTTT CASSEPGDFEKLFF
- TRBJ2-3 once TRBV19 TGTGCCAGTAGTCCCACGTCAGATACGCAGTATTTT CASSPTSDTQYF
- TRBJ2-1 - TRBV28 TGTGCCAGCAGTTTGTACAATGAGCAGTTCTTC CASSLYNEQFF
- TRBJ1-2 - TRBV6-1 TGTGCCAGCAGTTCTGATTCAGGGGTGCTCAGTGGCTACACCTTC CASSSDSGVLSGYTF
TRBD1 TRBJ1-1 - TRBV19 TGTGCCAGTAGGTCAGGGGGCACTGAAGCTTTCTTT CASRSGGTEAFF
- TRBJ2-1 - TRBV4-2 TGTGCCAGCAGCCAAGATGTATCGCTCTCTATCCCCAATGAGCAGTTCTTC CASSQDVSLSIPNEQFF
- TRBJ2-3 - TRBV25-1 TGTGCCAGCAGTGTTCCCACCCCTGCTACGCAGTATTTT CASSVPTPATQYF
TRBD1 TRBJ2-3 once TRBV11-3 TGTGCCAGCAGCTTGCGGGACAGGCCCACAGATACGCAGTATTTT CASSLRDRPTDTQYF
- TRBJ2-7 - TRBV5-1 TGCGCCAGCAGACCACAGGGATTAGTGGGCTACGAGCAGTACTTC CASRPQGLVGYEQYF
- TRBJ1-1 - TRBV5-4 TGTGCCAGCAGCTTGAGTGGCAGGAGAACTGAAGCTTTCTTT CASSLSGRRTEAFF
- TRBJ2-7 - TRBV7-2 TGTGCCAGCAGCTTAACAGGGGAGGGGTACGAGCAGTACTTC CASSLTGEGYEQYF
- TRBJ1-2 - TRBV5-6 TGTGCCAGCACCTCCGGTAGTCCCTATGGCTACACCTTC CASTSGSPYGYTF
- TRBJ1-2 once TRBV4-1 TGCGCCAGCAGCCAGGGGGGTGGAAACTGGGGTGGCTACACCTTC CASSQGGGNWGGYTF
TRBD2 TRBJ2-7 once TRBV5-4 TGTGCCAGCACCCCGGGGGGGGGATCCTACGAGCAGTACTTC CASTPGGGSYEQYF
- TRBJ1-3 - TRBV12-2 TGTGCAAGTCGCCGTCCTGGGGGGAGCCTTGGAAACACCATATATTTT CASRRPGGSLGNTIYF
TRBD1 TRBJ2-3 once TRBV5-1 TGCGCCAGCAGCGCCTACAGGGGTGTTGTCACCAACACAGATACGCAGTATTTT CASSAYRGVVTNTDTQYF
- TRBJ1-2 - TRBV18 TGTGCCAGCTCACCAGAATCCTTGGCAGACTATGGCTACACCTTC CASSPESLADYGYTF
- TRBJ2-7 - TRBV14 TGTGCCAGCAGTCCAACTAGCTCCTACGAGCAGTACTTC CASSPTSSYEQYF
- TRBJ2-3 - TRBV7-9 TGTGCCAGCAGCTTAGCGTCGGGAGATACGCAGTATTTT CASSLASGDTQYF
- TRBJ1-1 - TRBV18 TGTGCCAGCTCACCCCAGCAGGGGCTCACTGAAGCTTTCTTT CASSPQQGLTEAFF
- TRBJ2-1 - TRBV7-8 TGTGCCAGCAGCTTAACTGGGACGCCGTCCTACAATGAGCAGTTCTTC CASSLTGTPSYNEQFF
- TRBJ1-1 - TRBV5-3 TGTGCCAGAAGCTCAACAGGGAACACTGAAGCTTTCTTT CARSSTGNTEAFF
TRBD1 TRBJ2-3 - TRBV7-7 TGTGCCAGCAGCTTAGGGACAGGGGGCGCTGGAGATACGCAGTATTTT CASSLGTGGAGDTQYF
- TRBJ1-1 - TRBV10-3 TGTGCCATCACAGACGGGGGGACTGAAGCTTTCTTT CAITDGGTEAFF